This record looks at one T cell receptor beta chain sequence and its context. What it binds is not known. CDR3 length: 15 residues. After removal of 5 bases from V and 0 bases from J, the junction contained 3 bases not matched to a gene. CDR1 is SGHAT and CDR2 is FQDESV in the germline V gene (reference sequence). The record originates from a study of cytomegalovirus exposure and HLA in healthy donors. Study outcomes and limitations: Reportedly, cytomegalovirus status was diagnosed with high sensitivity and specificity.

Both 60 Vbeta primers and 13 Jbeta primers went into the PCR. Authors' processing steps: In a later analysis, of around 80 million unique beta chains, 9 million to 11 million appeared in at least two donors. Clones were read by immunoSEQ multiplex PCR, and TCRdb kept only the in-frame ones, dropping some. V, J and clone size are taken as reported in that table, and D and trimming were inferred from the DNA itself. Altogether tens of thousands of clones are present, less than 75% being singletons, with the ten largest covering 7.6%. This clonotype originated in a man in his forties in good health and CMV-seropositive. Sequenced input: PBMCs. The V and J genes are TRBV11-1 and TRBJ2-1; 8 nucleotides match TRBD2. CDR3 loop: CASSQSGSSYNEQFF. The CDR3 region has the DNA TGTGCCAGCAGCCAGAGCGGGAGCTCCTACAATGAGCAGTTCTTC.